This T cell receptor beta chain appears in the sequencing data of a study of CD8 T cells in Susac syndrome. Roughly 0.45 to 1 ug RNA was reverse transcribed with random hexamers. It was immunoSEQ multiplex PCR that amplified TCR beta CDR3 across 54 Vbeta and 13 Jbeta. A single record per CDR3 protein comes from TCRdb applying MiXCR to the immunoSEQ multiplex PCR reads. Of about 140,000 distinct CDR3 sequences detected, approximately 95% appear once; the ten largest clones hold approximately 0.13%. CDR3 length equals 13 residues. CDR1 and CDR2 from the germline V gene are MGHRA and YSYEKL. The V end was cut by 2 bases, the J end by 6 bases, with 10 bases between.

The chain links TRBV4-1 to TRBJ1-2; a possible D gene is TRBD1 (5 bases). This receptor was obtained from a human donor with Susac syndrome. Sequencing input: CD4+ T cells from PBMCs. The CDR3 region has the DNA TGCGCCAGCAGCCAACCAGGGAGAAATGGCTACACCTTC. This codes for CASSQPGRNGYTF.